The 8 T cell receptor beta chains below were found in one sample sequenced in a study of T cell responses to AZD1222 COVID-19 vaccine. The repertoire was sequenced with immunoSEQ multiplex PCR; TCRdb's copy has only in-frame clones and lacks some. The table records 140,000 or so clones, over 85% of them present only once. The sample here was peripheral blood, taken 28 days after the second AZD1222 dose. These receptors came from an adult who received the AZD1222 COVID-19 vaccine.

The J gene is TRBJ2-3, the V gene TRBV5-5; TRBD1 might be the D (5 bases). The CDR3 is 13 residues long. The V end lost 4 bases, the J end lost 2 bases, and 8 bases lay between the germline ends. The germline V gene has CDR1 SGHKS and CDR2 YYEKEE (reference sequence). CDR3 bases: TGTGCCAGCAGCCCAGGGTTCACAGATACGCAGTATTTT. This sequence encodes CASSPGFTDTQYF.

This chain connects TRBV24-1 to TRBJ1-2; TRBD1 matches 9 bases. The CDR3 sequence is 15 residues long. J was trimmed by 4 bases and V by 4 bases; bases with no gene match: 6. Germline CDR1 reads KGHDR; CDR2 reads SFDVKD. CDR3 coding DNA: TGTGCCACCAGTGAAAGGACAGGGGTCGGCTATGGCTACACCTTC. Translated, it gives CATSERTGVGYGYTF.

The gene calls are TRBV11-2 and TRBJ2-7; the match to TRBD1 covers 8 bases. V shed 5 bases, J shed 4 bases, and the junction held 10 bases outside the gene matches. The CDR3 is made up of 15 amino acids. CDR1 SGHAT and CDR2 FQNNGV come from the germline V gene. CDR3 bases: TGTGCCAGCAGCCCTGACAGGGGACGGGGATACGAGCAGTACTTC. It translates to CASSPDRGRGYEQYF.

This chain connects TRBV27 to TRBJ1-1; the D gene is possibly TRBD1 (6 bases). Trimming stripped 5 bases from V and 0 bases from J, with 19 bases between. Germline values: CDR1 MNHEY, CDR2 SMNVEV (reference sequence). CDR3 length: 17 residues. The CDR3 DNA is TGTGCCAGCAGTACCAGGGAGCAGGGGTTCATGAACACTGAAGCTTTCTTT. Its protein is CASSTREQGFMNTEAFF.

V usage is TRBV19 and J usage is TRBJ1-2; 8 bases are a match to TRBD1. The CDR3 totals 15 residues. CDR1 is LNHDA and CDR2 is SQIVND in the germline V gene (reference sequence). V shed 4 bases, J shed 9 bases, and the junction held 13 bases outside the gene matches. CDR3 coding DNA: TGTGCCAGTAGTACCCCGACAGGGGCTGCGTTAAGCTACACCTTC. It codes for CASSTPTGAALSYTF.

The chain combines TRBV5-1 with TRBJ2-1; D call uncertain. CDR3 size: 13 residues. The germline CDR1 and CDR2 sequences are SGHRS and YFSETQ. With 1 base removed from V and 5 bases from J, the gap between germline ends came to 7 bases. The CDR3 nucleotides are TGCGCCAGCAGCTTGCAAGTAAACAATGAGCAGTTCTTC. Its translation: CASSLQVNNEQFF.

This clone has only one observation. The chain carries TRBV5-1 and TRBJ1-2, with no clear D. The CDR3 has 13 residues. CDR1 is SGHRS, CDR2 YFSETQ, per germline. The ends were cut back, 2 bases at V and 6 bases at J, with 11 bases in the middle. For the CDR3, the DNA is TGCGCCAGCAGCTTTGGACCGGGTAATGGCTACACCTTC. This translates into CASSFGPGNGYTF.

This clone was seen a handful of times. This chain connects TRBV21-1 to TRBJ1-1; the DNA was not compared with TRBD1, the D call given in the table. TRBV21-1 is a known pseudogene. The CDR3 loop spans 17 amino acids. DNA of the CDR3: TGTGCCAGCAGCAAAGGGGGCAGGGATCGATTGAACACTGAAGCTTTCTTT. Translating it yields CASSKGGRDRLNTEAFF.